The subject of this entry is one TCR beta chain. Its antigen is still unknown. The data stem from a study of T cell repertoires in cytomegalovirus infection. As for the study in general: It was the public TCR beta signatures that indicated both CMV infection and matching HLA type.

Study-level results: Summed frequency of shared TCR beta families picked out CMV carriers who also had the relevant HLA. HLA-C-restricted CMV clonotypes gave the most frequent clonotype in two of eight donors.

TCRdb ran MiXCR on the reads and lists one entry per CDR3 protein. The data hold just under 500,000 distinct CDR3 sequences, with 33% observed a single time. The germline V gene has CDR1 MNHNS and CDR2 SASEGT. The CDR3 is 16 residues long. With 2 bases removed from V and 2 bases from J, the gap between germline ends came to 15 bases. This chain connects TRBV6-1 to TRBJ1-2, with D perhaps TRBD1 (6 bases). Here the sequenced sample was cultured PBMCs, taken from culture after CMV antigen stimulation. The clonotype comes from a human donor in good health (CMV status not recorded). Some clones in this sample may be carry-over from other donors' samples. Here the CDR3 reads CASSEWTVWTNYGYTF. The CDR3 nucleotides read TGTGCCAGCAGTGAATGGACAGTCTGGACGAACTATGGCTACACCTTC.